The 18 T cell receptor beta chains in this list originate from one sample, sequenced in a study of shared T cell receptors in the human thymus. Here immunoSEQ multiplex PCR was the method, and the copy in TCRdb shows in-frame clones only, minus some. Among hundreds of thousands of clones listed, over 75% were seen once. These data were also filed under a second study, of human thymus T cells.

Sequenced sample: thymocytes. These receptors all come from a boy under three years old with a congenital heart defect.

CDR3 coding DNA: TGTGCCAGCGGAGGCCGGGGACTGGAGATTGGGGCCGTACCCCTCCACTTT. It specifies CASGGRGLEIGAVPLHF. The chain combines TRBV28 with TRBJ1-6; D might be TRBD1 (5 bases). Per germline, CDR1 MDHEN and CDR2 SYDVKM. The length of the CDR3 is 17 residues. Trimming pared 8 bases from V and 12 bases from J, leaving 29 bases between.

A single count supports this clone. This sequence joins TRBV5-4 and TRBJ2-5, with 8 bases identical to TRBD2. The germline gives CDR1 SGHNT, CDR2 YYREEE (reference sequence). J was trimmed by 1 base and V by 4 bases; bases with no gene match: 3. This CDR3 spans 14 amino acids. The CDR3, as DNA: TGTGCCAGCAGCCACAGCGGGAGCCAAGAGACCCAGTACTTC. Protein: CASSHSGSQETQYF.

This clone has a single count. V and J are TRBV7-9 and TRBJ2-7; tentatively, D is TRBD1 (6 bases). Deletions cut 6 bases from V and 2 bases from J, with 14 bases between. CDR1 SEHNR and CDR2 FQNEAQ come from the germline V gene (reference sequence). This CDR3 comprises 14 residues. CDR3 amino acids: CASSIPGQAYEQYF. The CDR3 DNA sequence: TGTGCCAGCAGTATACCGGGACAAGCCTACGAGCAGTACTTC. Full variable domain (outside the CDR3, taken from reference TRBV7-9 and TRBJ2-7): DTGVSQNPRHKITKRGQNVTFRCDPISEHNRLYWYRQTLGQGPEFLTYFQNEAQLEKSRLLSDRFSAERPKGSFSTLEIQRTEQGDSAMYLCASSIPGQAYEQYFGPGTRLTVT.

This clone was counted once. The chain recombines TRBV28 with TRBJ1-4; maybe TRBD1 (6 bases). V lost 6 bases to trimming and J lost 6 bases, with 14 bases between them. The CDR3 is 14 amino acids. Germline V CDR1 and CDR2: MDHEN, SYDVKM. The CDR3 nucleotides are TGTGCCAGCAGGGGGGCAGGCGCCGATGAAAAACTGTTTTTT. This translates into CASRGAGADEKLFF.

Here the CDR3 DNA reads TGTGCCAGCAGCAGATCTAGCGGGATGACAGATACGCAGTATTTT. Its protein is CASSRSSGMTDTQYF. The chain recombines TRBV7-2 with TRBJ2-3; 9 positions agree with TRBD2. The CDR3 has 15 amino acids. The junction had 6 bases not matched to a gene; V was cut back by 5 bases and J by 3 bases. CDR1 is SGHTA and CDR2 is FQGNSA in the germline V gene.

The chain combines TRBV14 with TRBJ2-3; 10 bases map to TRBD2. With 4 bases clipped from V and 2 bases from J, the junction kept 6 bases outside the gene matches. The CDR3 covers 16 residues. Germline CDR1 SGHDN, CDR2 FVKESK. CDR3: CASSRALAGYTDTQYF. CDR3 DNA sequence: TGTGCCAGCAGCCGAGCACTAGCGGGATACACAGATACGCAGTATTTT.

This clone was counted a few times. The chain couples TRBV19 to TRBJ2-1, with 12 bases that match TRBD2. From germline, CDR1 is LNHDA and CDR2 SQIVND (reference sequence). This CDR3 region has 18 residues. J gave up 3 bases and V 3 bases, and 9 bases lay outside the gene matches. As DNA, the CDR3 is TGTGCCAGTAGTATTCAGGGGACTAGCGGGTCAGGCTACAATGAGCAGTTCTTC. Translating it yields CASSIQGTSGSGYNEQFF.

A single count supports this clone. The limits of the CDR3 on the DNA are not certain, so only TCRdb's listed CDR3 is given. The rearrangement uses TRBV15 and TRBJ1-2; TRBD1 was called by the table and not checked on the DNA. Germline assignment: CDR1 LNHNV and CDR2 YYDKDF (reference sequence). Termini included, the CDR3 measures 19 amino acids. This CDR3 is CATSRDKSSGQGQLGGYTF.

In the case of this clone: Other DNA sequences within the sample encode an identical CDR3. The V and J genes are TRBV4-3 and TRBJ1-6; 8 bases align to TRBD1. The CDR3 length is 15 residues. Unmatched junction bases numbered 11, after V lost 3 bases and J lost 13 bases. In germline, CDR1 is LGHNA, CDR2 YSLEER. The CDR3 nucleotides read TGCGCCAGCAGCCATGTGGACAGGGAAGGTTCCCCCCTCCACTTT. Residues: CASSHVDREGSPLHF.

This clone has a handful of counts. The chain combines TRBV12-5 with TRBJ2-1; weak D call: TRBD2 (5 bases). Germline CDR1 reads LGHNT; CDR2 reads FRNRAP. The CDR3 is 12 amino acids. V gave up 5 bases and J gave up 10 bases, with 12 bases separating them. The CDR3 nucleotides are TGTGCTAGTGGTCCCCTAGGACTCGAGCAGTTCTTC. It yields the protein CASGPLGLEQFF. The full variable domain, with the rest looked up from reference TRBV12-5 and TRBJ2-1, is DARVTQTPRHKVTEMGQEVTMRCQPILGHNTVFWYRQTMMQGLELLAYFRNRAPLDDSGMPKDRFSAEMPDATLATLKIQPSEPRDSAVYFCASGPLGLEQFFGPGTRLTVL.

The chain has TRBV19 and TRBJ2-1, with 9 bases lining up with TRBD2. The V gene's germline CDR1 is LNHDA and CDR2 SQIVND (reference sequence). V shed 9 bases, J shed 0 bases, and the junction held 21 bases outside the gene matches. The CDR3 is 20 amino acids. The CDR3 sequence is CASRVPGLAPGGSSYNEQFF. The CDR3 DNA reads TGTGCCAGCAGAGTACCGGGACTAGCTCCGGGGGGGAGCTCCTACAATGAGCAGTTCTTC.

The chain links TRBV28 to TRBJ2-7; 9 bases line up with TRBD1. The CDR3 is 13 amino acids. The V and J ends lost 6 bases and 4 bases, in that order; junction bases with no gene match: 4. CDR1 MDHEN and CDR2 SYDVKM come from the germline V gene. The CDR3 loop reads CASRRQGVYEQYF. Here the CDR3 DNA reads TGTGCCAGCAGGAGACAGGGGGTGTACGAGCAGTACTTC.

The V and J genes are TRBV7-8 and TRBJ1-2; TRBD1 is a possible D gene (5 bases). The CDR3 sequence is 14 residues long. Germline CDR1 is SGHVS and CDR2 is FQNEAQ. Trimming removed 5 bases from V and 0 bases from J, with 10 bases in between. CDR3 residues: CASSQRQTNYGYTF. The CDR3 nucleotides read TGTGCCAGCAGCCAACGACAGACTAACTATGGCTACACCTTC.

The table lists this clone with a count of one. The chain links TRBV6-5 to TRBJ1-2; 10 positions agree with TRBD1. Germline CDR1 is MNHEY and CDR2 is SVGAGI. With V trimmed by 5 bases and J by 3 bases, 0 bases remained unmatched. This CDR3 contains 13 residues. The CDR3 loop is CASSGQGDYGYTF. The CDR3 region has the DNA TGTGCCAGCAGTGGACAGGGGGACTATGGCTACACCTTC.

This chain links TRBV5-6 with TRBJ1-1, with D possibly matching TRBD1 (5 bases). Germline CDR1 SGHDT, CDR2 YYEEEE. This CDR3 comprises 14 residues. Between the trimmed V and J ends, which lost 3 bases and 4 bases, there was a span of 13 bases. The CDR3 is CASSSTGRGTEAFF. In DNA form, the CDR3 reads TGTGCCAGCAGCTCCACGGGTAGGGGCACTGAAGCTTTCTTT.

The V gene is TRBV7-2, the J gene TRBJ2-7; D is unresolved. The V and J ends lost 5 bases and 5 bases respectively, with 10 bases between them. The CDR3 runs to 12 residues. Germline V gives CDR1 SGHTA, CDR2 FQGNSA. CDR3 DNA: TGTGCCAGCAGCCACCTTGAGAACGAGCAGTACTTC. Translation gives CASSHLENEQYF.

The chain employs TRBV5-5 and TRBJ2-7; 8 bases agree with TRBD2. CDR1 is SGHKS, CDR2 YYEKEE, per germline (reference sequence). The CDR3 spans 15 residues. V lost 0 bases and J lost 5; bases outside the gene matches: 7. CDR3 bases: TGTGCCAGCAGCTTGGGCGGGACTAGATGCCACGAGCAGTACTTC. Its protein is CASSLGGTRCHEQYF.

V is TRBV19 and J is TRBJ1-5; 7 nucleotides align to TRBD1. CDR3 length equals 14 residues. Germline assignment: CDR1 LNHDA and CDR2 SQIVND (reference sequence). V gave up 3 bases and J gave up 4 bases; unmatched junction bases: 3. DNA of the CDR3: TGTGCCAGTAGTATTTCACAGGGGAATCAGCCCCAGCATTTT. Protein: CASSISQGNQPQHF.